This is a list of T cell receptor beta chains from one sample in a study of cytomegalovirus exposure and HLA in healthy donors. Libraries were prepared by immunoSEQ multiplex PCR; TCRdb keeps only in-frame clonotypes and omits some of them. The data contain 110,000 or so clones, around 78% of them singletons. The material sequenced was PBMCs. These receptors were taken from a male donor in good health and CMV-seronegative. CDR3s include the opening cysteine and the closing phenylalanine or tryptophan. The D gene is left open where the match is weak. Size is omitted from some rows. Given values are once, few, many or a class for expanded clones.

TRBV13	-	TRBJ2-1	-	TGTGCCAGCAGCTTAGGGAGGGCCTCATACAATGAGCAGTTCTTC	CASSLGRASYNEQFF
TRBV30	TRBD1	TRBJ1-2	-	TGTGCCTGGAGTTTCCAGGGGGTGGTTGGCTACACCTTC	CAWSFQGVVGYTF
TRBV19	-	TRBJ2-5	-	TGTGCCAGTAGCGGGGGAGCCTTGGAGACCCAGTACTTC	CASSGGALETQYF
TRBV10-1	-	TRBJ1-1	-	TGCGCCAGCAGTGACCCGGGACAACCGAACACTGAAGCTTTCTTT	CASSDPGQPNTEAFF
TRBV7-3	-	TRBJ2-7	-	TGTGCCAGCAGCCCCAATCAGGTCTACGAGCAGTACTTC	CASSPNQVYEQYF
TRBV5-1	-	TRBJ2-7	-	TGCGCCAGCAGCTTGCTGTCTGCCGGGTTATGGGAGCAGTACTTC	CASSLLSAGLWEQYF
TRBV28	TRBD2	TRBJ2-2	-	TGTGCCATCAGCGGGAGTGCAACCGGGGAGCTGTTTTTT	CAISGSATGELFF
TRBV4-2	-	TRBJ1-1	-	TGTGCCAGCAGCCGACAGGCGGTGGGCACTGAAGCTTTCTTT	CASSRQAVGTEAFF
TRBV2	-	TRBJ2-7	once	TGTGCCAGCAGGTCGAGCTCCTACGAGCAGTACTTC	CASRSSSYEQYF
TRBV5-4	TRBD2	TRBJ2-3	-	TGTGCCAGCAGCCCAGGACTAGCGGGAGGTGGCACAGATACGCAGTATTTT	CASSPGLAGGGTDTQYF
TRBV28	TRBD1	TRBJ1-4	once	TGTGCCAGCAGTACCGGGACAGGGGTGTTCTTT	CASSTGTGVFF
TRBV28	-	TRBJ1-1	-	TGTGCCAGCAGGCGACAGGAGAACACTGAAGCTTTCTTT	CASRRQENTEAFF
TRBV7-2	TRBD1	TRBJ1-1	-	TGTGCCAGCACCCTCCGGACAGGCCACACTGAAGCTTTCTTT	CASTLRTGHTEAFF
TRBV7-2	TRBD1	TRBJ1-2	-	TGTGCCAGCAGCCGGGACAGGAACTATGGCTACACCTTC	CASSRDRNYGYTF
TRBV15	-	TRBJ2-7	-	TGTGCCACCAGCAGAGATCCCGGGGGCTCCTACGAGCAGTACTTC	CATSRDPGGSYEQYF
TRBV15	-	TRBJ1-4	-	TGTGCCACCAGCAGAGATATACCGCGGGTGTTTAATGAAAAACTGTTTTTT	CATSRDIPRVFNEKLFF
TRBV6-6	-	TRBJ2-7	few	TGTGCCAGCAGCTTAGACTGGTTCTACGAGCAGTACTTC	CASSLDWFYEQYF
TRBV7-2	-	TRBJ1-2	once	TGTGCCAGCAGCTTACAGGGGGGCTACACCTTC	CASSLQGGYTF
TRBV27	TRBD1	TRBJ2-7	-	TGTGCCAGCAGTTTACCTGGACAGGGGTACGAGCAGTACTTC	CASSLPGQGYEQYF
TRBV29-1	TRBD2	TRBJ2-2	-	TGCAGCGCCACCGGGGGGAGTTTGAACACCGGGGAGCTGTTTTTT	CSATGGSLNTGELFF
TRBV27	-	TRBJ2-7	-	TGTGCCAGCAGGCAAACTCAGGGGTGGGACGAGCAGTACTTC	CASRQTQGWDEQYF
TRBV11-3	TRBD1	TRBJ2-5	few	TGTGCCAGCAGCTTGAAAAGGACAGGGGTAGAGACCCAGTACTTC	CASSLKRTGVETQYF
TRBV7-3	TRBD1	TRBJ1-1	-	TGTGCCAGCAGCGCAGGACAGGGGAGGACTGAAGCTTTCTTT	CASSAGQGRTEAFF
TRBV2	-	TRBJ2-7	-	TGTGCCAGCAGCGCGGAACAGGCCCACTCCTACGAGCAGTACTTC	CASSAEQAHSYEQYF
TRBV9	TRBD2	TRBJ2-7	-	TGTGCCAGCACCCCTAGCGGGAGGGACTACGAGCAGTACTTC	CASTPSGRDYEQYF
TRBV4-3	TRBD2	TRBJ2-3	-	TGCGCCAGCAGCCAAGCCCGCCAAAGCGGGAGGGCCGAAGATACGCAGTATTTT	CASSQARQSGRAEDTQYF
TRBV19	-	TRBJ2-7	-	TGTGCCAGTAGCCCTGTAGCTGGGTACGAGCAGTACTTC	CASSPVAGYEQYF
TRBV13	-	TRBJ2-3	-	TGTGCCAGCGCTCTGCGGGAAGGGAGCACAGATACGCAGTATTTT	CASALREGSTDTQYF
TRBV11-2	TRBD1	TRBJ1-1	-	TGTGCCAGCACCATCGGGACAGCGAACACTGAAGCTTTCTTT	CASTIGTANTEAFF
TRBV4-1	TRBD2	TRBJ2-1	-	TGCGCCAGCAGCCAACCCGTTAGCGGGAGGGCCCTCAATGAGCAGTTCTTC	CASSQPVSGRALNEQFF
TRBV7-2	-	TRBJ2-7	-	TGTGCCAGCAGAGCCTCCTCGGGAAGGGCAGACGAGCAGTACTTC	CASRASSGRADEQYF
TRBV27	TRBD1	TRBJ2-7	-	TGTGCCAGCAGTTCAGGGACAGGGGGCCCCTACGAGCAGTACTTC	CASSSGTGGPYEQYF
TRBV28	-	TRBJ1-4	-	TGTGCCAGCTCCGACTCGGGGGGTGTCAATGAAAAACTGTTTTTT	CASSDSGGVNEKLFF
TRBV7-3	-	TRBJ2-1	-	TGTGCCAGCAGTCGAGGCAATGAGCAGTTCTTC	CASSRGNEQFF
TRBV20-1	-	TRBJ2-3	-	TGCAGTGCTTCCCCAGGGGATACGCAGTATTTT	CSASPGDTQYF
TRBV7-2	-	TRBJ2-3	-	TGTGCCAGCAGCTCAATAGCGGAGTATCGGTATTTT	CASSSIAEYRYF
TRBV11-2	TRBD2	TRBJ2-1	-	TGTGCCAGCAGCCCCCAAACTAGCGGGGTATACAATGAGCAGTTCTTC	CASSPQTSGVYNEQFF
TRBV10-3	TRBD2	TRBJ2-1	-	TGTGCCATCAGTAGCGGGAGTAACTCCTACAATGAGCAGTTCTTC	CAISSGSNSYNEQFF
TRBV2	-	TRBJ1-1	few	TGTGCCAGCATCCTGGGAGGGGGAAGCACTGAAGCTTTCTTT	CASILGGGSTEAFF
TRBV4-3	-	TRBJ2-7	-	TGCGCCAGCAGCCAAACCCCCAGCTCCTACGAGCAGTACTTC	CASSQTPSSYEQYF
TRBV14	TRBD1	TRBJ1-1	once	TGTGCCAGCAGCCAAGACCGGAGAACAGGGGCAATGAACACTGAAGCTTTCTTT	CASSQDRRTGAMNTEAFF
TRBV29-1	-	TRBJ2-1	-	TGCAGCGTTGAGGCTCGTAGCGTAAGTCCCTACAATGAGCAGTTCTTC	CSVEARSVSPYNEQFF
TRBV19	TRBD1	TRBJ1-5	-	TGTGCCAGTAGTAAAATCGAGACAGGGAGATATCAGCCCCAGCATTTT	CASSKIETGRYQPQHF